One and the same sample provided the 23 T cell receptor beta chains below, sequenced in a study of CD8+ T cells in alopecia areata (dated by TCRdb to about 2018). Per the publication, the time point label means: about four weeks on oral tofacitinib. Per the publication, the treatment or condition label means: oral pan-JAK inhibitor, 5-10 mg twice daily. The receptor library was made with the immunoSEQ multiplex PCR assay. RNA was extracted from all samples and reverse transcribed into cDNA, which served as template for TCR sequencing. TCRdb provides this immuneACCESS table in a form limited to in-frame rearrangements. Some clones are lacking; in checked studies, under half of them reflect an unresolved V gene, and why the rest are absent is not known. Here the sample has about 210,000 clones; 64% occur a single time. The ten largest account for roughly 4.2% of the sample. Specimen: CD4+ T cells sorted from blood, collected at week 4, from a patient treated with tofacitinib. The receptors here all came from a human donor with alopecia areata.

The chain is built from TRBV9 and TRBJ1-1, with D unclear. There are 13 residues in the CDR3. Trimming stripped 0 bases from V and 1 base from J, with 4 bases between. Germline assignment: CDR1 SGDLS and CDR2 YYNGEE. The CDR3 sequence: CASSVGWNTEAFF. CDR3 nucleotides: TGTGCCAGCAGCGTAGGATGGAACACTGAAGCTTTCTTT.

V gene TRBV18 combines with J gene TRBJ1-1, with D possibly being TRBD1 (5 bases). V lost 10 bases, J lost 1 base, and 13 bases lay in between. The CDR3 totals 13 residues. CDR1 and CDR2 (germline): KGHSH, LQKENI. The CDR3 nucleotides are TGTGCCACTAAAGCCGGGGGGAACACTGAAGCTTTCTTT. As protein: CATKAGGNTEAFF.

V is TRBV10-3 and J is TRBJ2-3, with 9 bases lining up with TRBD1. The V gene end was trimmed by 10 bases and the J gene end by 6 bases; junction bases not matched to a gene: 8. This CDR3 comprises 13 residues. CDR1 is ENHRY, CDR2 SYGVKD, per germline. CDR3 nucleotides: TGTGCCACGCGGGGACAGGGAGCGGATACGCAGTATTTT. Amino acids: CATRGQGADTQYF.

In this sample, this clone turned up a few times. V usage is TRBV2 and J usage is TRBJ1-4, with TRBD1 identical over 8 bases. CDR1 and CDR2 (germline): SNHLY, FYNNEI. CDR3 length equals 13 residues. With 6 bases clipped from V and 7 bases from J, the junction kept 4 bases outside the gene matches. The CDR3 region is CASRDRASEKLFF. DNA for the CDR3: TGTGCCAGCAGGGACAGGGCGAGTGAAAAACTGTTTTTT.

V and J are TRBV27 and TRBJ2-5; 7 bases are shared with TRBD1. J lost 2 bases, V lost 5 bases, and 5 bases had no gene match. CDR3 length: 14 residues. Germline CDR1 reads MNHEY; CDR2 reads SMNVEV (reference sequence). The CDR3 loop reads CASSEGDRQETQYF. The CDR3 nucleotides are TGTGCCAGCAGTGAAGGGGACAGACAAGAGACCCAGTACTTC.

This chain joins TRBV4-3 and TRBJ2-7, with TRBD1 matching over 8 bases. The V gene's germline CDR1 is LGHNA and CDR2 YSLEER. This CDR3 contains 15 residues. Trimming removed 2 bases from V and 2 bases from J; junction bases left unmatched: 5. CDR3 residues: CASSQNPGGPYEQYF. The CDR3 bases are TGCGCCAGCAGCCAAAATCCAGGGGGCCCCTACGAGCAGTACTTC.

J is TRBJ2-7 and V is TRBV7-2; D might be TRBD2 (7 bases). Trimming left V 0 bases short and J 4 bases short, with 13 bases between. This CDR3 comprises 15 residues. In germline, CDR1 is SGHTA, CDR2 FQGNSA. CDR3 DNA: TGTGCCAGCAGCTTAGCGGGGGGGGCCCAGTACGAGCAGTACTTC. Translation: CASSLAGGAQYEQYF.

V gene TRBV11-2 combines with J gene TRBJ2-1; TRBD2 matches at 10 bases. This CDR3 region has 15 residues. With V trimmed by 6 bases and J by 1 base, 3 bases remained unmatched. Germline V CDR1 and CDR2: SGHAT, FQNNGV. The CDR3 sequence is CASRFSGGSYNEQFF. The CDR3 DNA is TGTGCCAGCAGATTTAGCGGGGGGTCCTACAATGAGCAGTTCTTC.

The chain has TRBV5-5 and TRBJ1-1; weak D call: TRBD1 (5 bases). Germline assignment: CDR1 SGHKS and CDR2 YYEKEE (reference sequence). Trimming removed 4 bases at V and 9 bases at J, with 13 bases between. The CDR3 has 12 amino acids. The CDR3 spells CASSGQGWKAFF. The CDR3 DNA reads as TGTGCCAGCAGCGGGCAGGGTTGGAAAGCTTTCTTT.

This sequence joins TRBV6-5 and TRBJ2-3; the D is unclear. V gave up 4 bases and J gave up 4 bases, with 3 bases separating them. Germline V lookup: CDR1 MNHEY, CDR2 SVGAGI. The CDR3 contains 11 residues. The CDR3: CASSSADTQYF. The CDR3 bases are TGTGCCAGCAGTTCTGCAGATACGCAGTATTTT.

With regard to this clone: The same CDR3 can be traced to other DNA sequences in this sample. V usage is TRBV6-1 and J usage is TRBJ2-5; D unresolved. The V gene's germline CDR1 is MNHNS and CDR2 SASEGT. CDR3 length equals 12 residues. The germline V and J ends were trimmed by 4 bases and 2 bases, with 5 bases remaining between them. The CDR3 protein is CASSARQETQYF. The CDR3 DNA reads TGTGCCAGCAGTGCCAGGCAAGAGACCCAGTACTTC.

V is TRBV23-1 and J is TRBJ2-6; the match to TRBD2 covers 7 bases. TRBV23-1 is designated an ORF whose function remains uncertain. The CDR3 contains 14 residues. With V trimmed by 9 bases and J by 1 base, 3 bases remained unmatched. CDR3 amino acids: CAREAGSGANVLTF. CDR3 DNA: TGCGCCAGAGAAGCGGGGTCTGGGGCCAACGTCCTGACTTTC.

The chain combines TRBV30 with TRBJ1-4; possible D gene TRBD1, 5 bases. Germline-derived CDR1 and CDR2 are GTSNPN and SVGIG (reference sequence). With 0 bases removed from V and 4 bases from J, the gap between germline ends came to 15 bases. This CDR3 contains 16 residues. The CDR3 loop is CAWSVPRDGGNEKLFF. CDR3 coding DNA: TGTGCCTGGAGTGTGCCCAGAGACGGGGGTAATGAAAAACTGTTTTTT.

A single count supports this clone. Within the sample, other DNA sequences also encode this same CDR3. The V and J genes are TRBV30 and TRBJ2-7; tentatively, D is TRBD1 or TRBD2 (6 bases each). This CDR3 has 12 residues. V dropped 3 bases and J dropped 5 bases, with 11 bases sitting between them. Looked up from germline, CDR1 is GTSNPN and CDR2 is SVGIG (reference sequence). The CDR3 DNA follows: TGTGCCTGGAGCCCGGGGGCGGACGAGCAGTACTTC. The encoded protein is CAWSPGADEQYF.

The chain links TRBV7-2 to TRBJ2-5; D is uncertain. V was cut by 0 bases and J by 1 base, with 6 bases left in between. Germline values: CDR1 SGHTA, CDR2 FQGNSA. The CDR3 is 14 amino acids. The DNA of the CDR3 is TGTGCCAGCAGCTTAGCTGGCAGCCAAGAGACCCAGTACTTC. Translating it yields CASSLAGSQETQYF. The whole variable domain, filled in from reference TRBV7-2 and TRBJ2-5, reads GAGVSQSPSNKVTEKGKDVELRCDPISGHTALYWYRQSLGQGLEFLIYFQGNSAPDKSGLPSDRFSAERTGGSVSTLTIQRTQQEDSAVYLCASSLAGSQETQYFGPGTRLLVL.

The J gene is TRBJ2-3, the V gene TRBV29-1; TRBD1 aligns across 7 bases. From germline, CDR1 is SQVTM and CDR2 ANQGSEA. CDR3 length equals 11 residues. V was clipped by 7 bases and J by 10 bases; unmatched bases: 8. The CDR3 DNA sequence: TGCAGCGCCACAGGGGAATCTGCGCAGTATTTT. Translation: CSATGESAQYF.

The chain combines TRBV11-2 with TRBJ2-1; TRBD2 matches 7 bases. Germline V CDR1 and CDR2: SGHAT, FQNNGV. The V and J ends lost 0 bases and 12 bases, in that order; junction bases with no gene match: 2. This CDR3 spans 12 amino acids. CDR3 protein: CASSLEQRGQFF. In DNA form, the CDR3 reads TGTGCCAGCAGCTTAGAACAGCGGGGGCAGTTCTTC.

V and J are TRBV30 and TRBJ2-6, with D uncertain. There are 14 residues in the CDR3. V gave up 1 base and J gave up 5 bases, with 9 bases separating them. Germline V CDR1 and CDR2: GTSNPN, SVGIG (reference sequence). In DNA form, the CDR3 reads TGTGCCTGGAGTGGAGTGGGCTGGGCCAACGTCCTGACTTTC. Translated, it gives CAWSGVGWANVLTF.

V usage is TRBV29-1 and J usage is TRBJ1-2; D not certain. Germline CDR1 reads SQVTM; CDR2 reads ANQGSEA. V gave up 3 bases and J gave up 4 bases, with 15 bases separating them. The CDR3 is 14 residues long. In DNA, the CDR3 is TGCAGCGTTGAGCCCATAACGGGGAGCTATGGCTACACCTTC. Its protein is CSVEPITGSYGYTF.

This chain joins TRBV15 and TRBJ2-1, with 10 bases lining up with TRBD2. Germline lookup yields CDR1 LNHNV and CDR2 YYDKDF (reference sequence). V lost 2 bases to trimming and J lost 7 bases; unmatched junction nucleotides: 5. The CDR3 has 15 amino acids. The CDR3 DNA sequence: TGTGCCACCAGCAGATCACTAGCGGGGACTAATGAGCAGTTCTTC. It specifies CATSRSLAGTNEQFF.

The gene calls are TRBV28 and TRBJ2-7; unclear D gene. The ends were cut back, 5 bases at V and 4 bases at J, with 9 bases in the middle. CDR1 is MDHEN, CDR2 SYDVKM, per germline. The CDR3 length is 12 residues. The CDR3: CASSLSDYEQYF. Here the CDR3 DNA reads TGTGCCAGCAGTCTCAGTGATTACGAGCAGTACTTC.

The V gene is TRBV7-8, the J gene TRBJ1-2, with D maybe TRBD1 (5 bases). The CDR3 runs 15 residues. The ends were cut back, 4 bases at V and 4 bases at J, with 16 bases in the middle. Germline assignment: CDR1 SGHVS and CDR2 FQNEAQ. Here the CDR3 reads CASSSGPGYSYGYTF. For the CDR3, the DNA is TGTGCCAGCAGCTCAGGGCCTGGCTATAGCTATGGCTACACCTTC. Full variable domain (remainder filled in from reference TRBV7-8 and TRBJ1-2): GAGVSQSPRYKVAKRGQDVALRCDPISGHVSLFWYQQALGQGPEFLTYFQNEAQLDKSGLPSDRFFAERPEGSVSTLKIQRTQQEDSAVYLCASSSGPGYSYGYTFGSGTRLTVV.

The chain combines TRBV18 with TRBJ2-7; D ambiguous. Germline V CDR1 and CDR2: KGHSH, LQKENI. V was trimmed by 0 bases and J by 2 bases, leaving 8 bases between them. This CDR3 is 14 amino acids long. The CDR3 is CASSPPRSPYEQYF. The CDR3 coding sequence is TGTGCCAGCTCACCACCGCGTAGCCCCTACGAGCAGTACTTC.